This T cell receptor beta chain is from a study of vaccination effects on CD4 cells after COVID-19. Study-level results: The post-vaccine spike-reactive clones of convalescents showed a predominance of new vaccine-induced clones. After vaccination, at late timepoints, clones induced by infection and by vaccine contracted markedly. No early post-infection timepoints were available in the study, which also included few convalescent patients.

Remarks on this clone: The antigen remains undetermined.

The CDR3 loop spans 14 amino acids. V gave up 7 bases and J gave up 7 bases, with 16 bases separating them. CDR1 and CDR2 (germline): MNHEY, SVGAGI. Some clones are missing from TCRdb's copy, which holds only in-frame ones; the method was immunoSEQ multiplex PCR. The table lists 60,000 to 75,000 clones, 73% of them singletons. Before sequencing took place, the ViraFEST assay used viral peptide pools to expand antigen-specific CD4+ T cells. Following culture for around 9 days, CD4+ T cells were isolated. The person had a PCR-confirmed SARS-CoV-2 infection during March to December 2020. Supplemented with 8.5 to 10 IU/ml IL-2 and approximately 9.7 ug/ml peptides, about 2 million PBMC per well were kept in culture.

The sequences come from CD4+ T cells from PBMCs cultured with HIV peptides, collected before COVID-19 vaccination. Stated subset: HIV-1 Nef peptide pool negative control/reference culture. The chain joins TRBV6-5 to TRBJ2-2; D assignment may be TRBD1 or TRBD2 (5 bases each). This receptor was identified in a human donor who had a prior SARS-CoV-2 infection. Here the CDR3 reads CASTRPGGGGELFF. For the CDR3, the DNA is TGTGCCAGCACCCGCCCGGGTGGGGGCGGGGAGCTGTTTTTT.